This T cell receptor (beta chain) was obtained from a study of sequential checkpoint blockade in melanoma. By its share, this clone is medium-sized. Treatment of the sample: randomized to nivolumab then ipilimumab (arm A) or the reverse (arm B). TCRdb's table, derived via immunoSEQ multiplex PCR, lists solely in-frame clones and lacks some. The repertoire holds about 12,000 clones, with under 30% as singletons. V lost 0 bases to trimming and J lost 5 bases, with 19 bases between them. The V gene's germline CDR1 is ENHRY and CDR2 SYGVKD. CDR3 length: 17 residues. The specimen was tumor tissue (inferred from file names), collected from a patient given nivolumab and ipilimumab in sequence. The sequence was collected from a human donor with melanoma. The rearrangement uses TRBV10-3 and TRBJ2-5; D is uncertain. The CDR3 DNA reads TGTGCCATCAGTGAGTCTAATCCACAAGCCTTGGGGGAGACCCAGTACTTC. This gives the protein CAISESNPQALGETQYF.